Sequencing of this T cell receptor (beta chain) was carried out in a study of blood T cell repertoires in COVID-19. Germline V gives CDR1 KGHSH, CDR2 LQKENI. Trimming cost V 3 bases and J 3 bases, with 12 bases left between them. CDR3 length: 14 residues. Assay used: immunoSEQ multiplex PCR; TCRdb lists only in-frame clones, some missing. The repertoire has tens of thousands of clones, 80% to 95% of them found once; the top ten carry 4.5% to 5.5%. The rearrangement links TRBV18 to TRBJ2-7; tentative D call: TRBD2 (5 bases). The clonotype originates from a man between 50 and 59 years old with active COVID-19. The sample taken for sequencing was peripheral blood. The CDR3 loop is CASSPGLSRYEQYF. CDR3 in DNA: TGTGCCAGCTCACCCGGACTGTCCCGCTACGAGCAGTACTTC.